This is a list of T cell receptor beta chains from one sample in a study of neurological immune-mediated disorders. TCRdb processed the 5' RACE reads anew with MiXCR; each CDR3 protein has one entry. This table has approximately 37,000 distinct CDR3 sequences, 3% to 4.5% appearing once. Sequenced material: PBMCs. These receptors were obtained from a man aged 25 to 45 with multiple sclerosis. The conserved cysteine and the conserved F or W are not part of the CDR3 here. D genes are given only for firm matches. The listing skips clone size in some rows; elsewhere it reads once, few, many or a size class.

ASSLPQGGVETQY	many	TRBV7-2	-
ASSWGDRDRVSPLH	many	TRBV5-6	TRBD1
ASSNPDEQY	many	TRBV6-2/TRBV6-3	-
ASSFFSGGETQY	many	TRBV7-9	TRBD2
ASSRATVADTQY	-	TRBV11-3	-
ASSDDPGTGGSPLH	many	TRBV25-1	TRBD1
ASSQGTVATNEKLF	many	TRBV4-1	TRBD1
SARIMRPGVETQY	few	TRBV20-1	-
ASSSRSGGTDTQY	many	TRBV11-2	-
ASSVDGTGVSSGANVLT	many	TRBV9	TRBD1
SVGGPVQGKNGYT	many	TRBV29-1	-
ASSQTGGTNSPLH	-	TRBV12-3/TRBV12-4	TRBD1
ATSDDSGFQGTDTQY	many	TRBV24-1	-
ASSYFLTSGTDTQY	-	TRBV6-5	TRBD2
ASSEQGPYGYT	many	TRBV2	-
ASSYSANGNYGYT	many	TRBV6-5	-
SSPDRGNEKLF	many	TRBV20-1	TRBD1
ASSLASGSDGYT	few	TRBV7-2	-
SARDLGSNQPQH	many	TRBV20-1	-
ATSDPERNYEQY	many	TRBV24-1	-
ASSLLQSSEQY	-	TRBV5-5	-
SAPGSDIYNEQF	many	TRBV20-1	-
ASSQRQGWGTQY	few	TRBV3-1	-
ASSLALGYEQY	many	TRBV7-2	-
ASSYSALGLNQPQH	many	TRBV6-6	-
ASSPGQGLGNSPLN	-	TRBV5-1	TRBD1
AWSVGVWTGNSPLH	few	TRBV30	-
ASSPSGSSSSGANVLT	few	TRBV6-2/TRBV6-3	TRBD2
SARDRAQPQH	many	TRBV20-1	-
ASSPMRGTEAF	many	TRBV7-7	-
ASSLDIETQY	few	TRBV7-2	-
SAPLTGHYGYT	many	TRBV20-1	-
SAEGWRLYQETQY	many	TRBV20-1	-
SGTRAGNEKLF	-	TRBV20-1	-
ASSLLQETQY	many	TRBV7-2	-
ASRGTGENTGELF	few	TRBV6-4	TRBD1
SARENTGGDFYEQY	many	TRBV20-1	TRBD1
SARGGQGSSYNEQF	many	TRBV20-1	TRBD1
ASSSPDRGETGELF	many	TRBV7-9	TRBD1
ASRRDSSVEQY	many	TRBV5-1	TRBD1
SASGGGGKTYEQY	many	TRBV20-1	TRBD2
AISSQDQDQPQH	many	TRBV10-3	-
SNGRGGSPVHEQY	many	TRBV20-1	TRBD2
ASSRDQGYSNQPQH	many	TRBV7-2	-
ASSQVDRETGELF	many	TRBV4-3	TRBD1
ASSAGLAGGPGETQY	many	TRBV7-8	TRBD2
STGTPMNTEAF	many	TRBV20-1	-
ASSVEGFTDTQY	many	TRBV9	-
AISESGAAEKLF	many	TRBV10-3	-
ASSPGPNTEAF	-	TRBV7-2	-
ASRRQGAPMNTEAF	-	TRBV6-1	TRBD1
ASTGAGQNTEAF	many	TRBV6-5	-
AITGTGNTGELF	many	TRBV10-3	TRBD1
ASSLTGQGTYEQY	many	TRBV27	TRBD1
SATGTRQETQY	few	TRBV20-1	-
ASSQERTGAETQY	many	TRBV3-1	TRBD1
ASSSKGKDYGYT	-	TRBV5-5	-
AISGNQETQY	many	TRBV10-3	-
ASSPGSSYGYT	many	TRBV12-3/TRBV12-4	-